Presented here are 9 T cell receptor beta chains from one specimen sequenced in a study of monozygotic twins with inflammatory bowel disease (dated by TCRdb to between 2017 and 2020). Receptor libraries were prepared by 5' RACE. TCRdb shows the sequencer as Illumina HiSeq 2500. TCRdb reprocessed the reads; each CDR3 protein sequence makes one entry, and DNA is unavailable. This sample's table carries 150,000 or so distinct CDR3 sequences. Together, the top ten hold 6.5% to 9% of the sample. Sequencing was performed on blood. The receptors stem from a human donor with ulcerative colitis or Crohn's disease, or a healthy co-twin of an affected twin (not recorded which).

J is TRBJ1-6 and V is TRBV20-1. The CDR3 is made up of 16 amino acids. Germline CDR1 DFQATT, CDR2 SNEGSKA (reference sequence). The CDR3 sequence: CSAKEGRSSYNSPLHF.

This sequence joins TRBV29-1 and TRBJ1-1; lacking DNA, the TRBD1 call made by TCRdb goes unchecked. The CDR3 consists of 14 residues. Germline V lookup: CDR1 SQVTM, CDR2 ANQGSEA. The CDR3 loop reads CSGLILGGNTEAFF.

The chain couples TRBV18 to TRBJ2-3; no DNA is available, so the TRBD1 call from TCRdb remains unchecked. The CDR3 is 15 amino acids. The germline gives CDR1 KGHSH, CDR2 LQKENI. Here the CDR3 reads CASSPRAGRTDTQYF.

The chain is built from TRBV3-1 and TRBJ2-7; TCRdb proposes TRBD2, but this gene call is untestable without DNA. This CDR3 is 15 amino acids long. The germline V gene encodes CDR1 LGHDT and CDR2 YNNKEL (reference sequence). The chain's CDR3 is CASSQPGLTTYEQYF.

CDR3 region: CASSPQGHLYF. This chain uses TRBV28 with TRBJ2-7; TCRdb's assignment of TRBD1 cannot be checked, as there is no DNA. This CDR3 has 11 residues. The germline CDR1 and CDR2 sequences are MDHEN and SYDVKM.

The gene calls are TRBV30 and TRBJ1-3. The CDR3 runs 13 residues. The V gene's germline CDR1 is GTSNPN and CDR2 SVGIG (reference sequence). CDR3 residues: CAWSGGHGNTIYF.

This chain uses TRBV6-5 with TRBJ1-6; with no DNA, the TCRdb D assignment of TRBD1 cannot be verified. CDR3 length: 17 amino acids. Germline CDR1 MNHEY, CDR2 SVGAGI. This CDR3 reads CASSLRQGGVDNSPLHF.

V and J are TRBV7-9 and TRBJ2-5; TCRdb picks TRBD1, but there is no DNA to check that call. CDR3 length: 13 residues. The V gene's germline CDR1 is SEHNR and CDR2 FQNEAQ (reference sequence). The CDR3 loop reads CASSSRAAETQYF. The whole variable domain, remainder taken from reference TRBV7-9 and TRBJ2-5, is DTGVSQNPRHKITKRGQNVTFRCDPISEHNRLYWYRQTLGQGPEFLTYFQNEAQLEKSRLLSDRFSAERPKGSFSTLEIQRTEQGDSAMYLCASSSRAAETQYFGPGTRLLVL.

The CDR3 protein is CASSYSVTQYF. The chain carries TRBV6-6 and TRBJ2-5. The germline V gene encodes CDR1 MNHNY and CDR2 SVGAGI (reference sequence). CDR3 size: 11 residues.